A selection of T cell receptor beta chains follows, all from one sample in a study of T cell responses to AZD1222 COVID-19 vaccine. TCRdb keeps only in-frame clones here, not all; method: immunoSEQ multiplex PCR. The data contain 110,000 to 150,000 clones, approximately 90% of them singletons. The sample was peripheral blood, taken on day 0 of AZD1222 vaccination. The origin of the receptors is an adult in good health. CDR3s include the opening cysteine and the closing phenylalanine or tryptophan. Each record gives: V gene, CDR3 length, CDR3 protein.

TRBV12-5	17	CASGLVSGAIHTGELFF
TRBV6-4	12	CASSDGVTTAFF
TRBV11-2	14	CASSVTTKGNEQFF
TRBV27	15	CASSFLGQGLYEQYF
TRBV5-1	15	CASSLTQGAGNTIYF
TRBV6-7	11	CASNTAGELFF
TRBV6-6	14	CASSYSKPPSPAFF
TRBV7-6	13	CASSRGQGHEQFF
TRBV24-1	13	CATSDSGNQPQHF
TRBV6-5	13	CASSYSPGSGQFF
TRBV11-2	16	CASSTGRDRFLYEQYF
TRBV4-3	13	CASSQDRGYEQYF
TRBV11-3	13	CASSLSTGNEQFF
TRBV29-1	12	CSVHSGYNEQFF
TRBV11-2	15	CASSFRAGAYTEAFF
TRBV25-1	13	CARGQENTGELFF
TRBV24-1	16	CATSDLTRTGRETQYF
TRBV24-1	9	CATFREQFF
TRBV6-2/TRBV6-3	15	CASSFPTGWGTEAFF
TRBV7-2	14	CASSSADSGNTIYF
TRBV25-1	13	CASRDAGAYEQYF
TRBV6-5	13	CASSWDRNTEAFF
TRBV30	14	CAWTRAGLDQPQHF